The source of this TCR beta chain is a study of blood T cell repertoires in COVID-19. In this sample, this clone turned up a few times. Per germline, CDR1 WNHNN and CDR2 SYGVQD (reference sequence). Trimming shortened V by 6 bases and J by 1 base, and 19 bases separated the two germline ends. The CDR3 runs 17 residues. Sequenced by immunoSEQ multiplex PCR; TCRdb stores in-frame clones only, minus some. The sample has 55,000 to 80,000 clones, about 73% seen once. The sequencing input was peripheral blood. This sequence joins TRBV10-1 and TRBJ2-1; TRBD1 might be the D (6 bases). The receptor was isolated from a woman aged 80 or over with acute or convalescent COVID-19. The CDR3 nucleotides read TGCGCCAGCAGCCGGGAAGGGGGATTTTTTTCCTACAATGAGCAGTTCTTC. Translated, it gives CASSREGGFFSYNEQFF.